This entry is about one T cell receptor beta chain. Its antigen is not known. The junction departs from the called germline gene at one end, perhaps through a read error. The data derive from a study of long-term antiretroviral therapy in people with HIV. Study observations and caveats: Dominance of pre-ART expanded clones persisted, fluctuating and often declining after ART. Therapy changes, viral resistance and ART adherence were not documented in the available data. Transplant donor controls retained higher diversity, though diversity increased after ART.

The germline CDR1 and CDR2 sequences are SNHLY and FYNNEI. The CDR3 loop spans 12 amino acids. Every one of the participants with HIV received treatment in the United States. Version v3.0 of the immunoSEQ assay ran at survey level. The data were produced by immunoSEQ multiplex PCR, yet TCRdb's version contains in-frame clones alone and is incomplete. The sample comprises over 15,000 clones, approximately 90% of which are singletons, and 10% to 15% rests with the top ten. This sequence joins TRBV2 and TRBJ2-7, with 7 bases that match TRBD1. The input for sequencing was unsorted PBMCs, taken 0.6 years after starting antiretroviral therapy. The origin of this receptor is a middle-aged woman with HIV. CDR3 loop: CASSQGDLVRDF. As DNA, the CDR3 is TGTGCCAGCAGCCAGGGGGATTTGGTGCGGGACTTC.